The clone carrying this TCR beta chain has only a few counts. Its antigen is as yet unknown. The data originate from a study of cytomegalovirus exposure and HLA in healthy donors. Findings of the study overall: The authors confirmed in vitro that three CMV-associated chains were specific for CMV antigens. Differences between HLA loci emerged in a later analysis of TCR association rates, with DRB1 most and HLA-C fewest. Diagnosis of cytomegalovirus status made by the classifier reportedly showed high specificity and sensitivity.

The PCR ran on 60 Vbeta and 13 Jbeta primers. Sequenced by immunoSEQ multiplex PCR; TCRdb stores in-frame clones only, minus some. The data hold 110,000 to 150,000 clones, with just under 70% observed a single time. Likely unrecorded immune exposures existed in these nominally healthy donors. The clonotype was recovered from a man in his sixties in good health and CMV-seronegative. The specimen was PBMCs.

CDR3 coding DNA: TGTGCCAGCAGCTTGTACCTAAATTCACCCCTCCACTTT. This translates into CASSLYLNSPLHF. The chain has TRBV5-5 and TRBJ1-6; unclear D gene. CDR1 is SGHKS and CDR2 is YYEKEE in the germline V gene (reference sequence). V was shortened by 1 base and J by 7 bases, with 6 bases between the two germline ends. The CDR3 runs 13 residues.